This T cell receptor beta chain comes out of a study of OX40 agonist ivuxolimab in advanced cancers. The study, taken as a whole, reports: Those patients achieving a partial response at 0.1-3.0 mg/kg showed among the lowest clonal expansion.

Assay: immunoSEQ multiplex PCR; the TCRdb copy retains only in-frame clones and omits some. This table holds some 63,000 clones, 85% to 90% found once. Details on this clone: The antigen is undetermined.

The sequencing here drew on CD4+ or CD8+ T cells sorted from blood, taken in a trial of the OX40 agonist ivuxolimab. The clonotype originates from an adult with an advanced solid tumor such as melanoma, head and neck, liver or kidney cancer.

Here the CDR3 DNA reads TGTGCCAGTAGTATCGGACAGGCCTACGAGCAGTACTTC. It encodes CASSIGQAYEQYF. The V call is TRBV19, the J call TRBJ2-7, with 7 bases aligning to TRBD1. The V segment lost 3 bases and the J segment 2 bases; nucleotides outside the gene matches: 1. The germline CDR1 and CDR2 sequences are LNHDA and SQIVND (reference sequence). The CDR3 contains 13 residues.